Listed here is a single T cell receptor (beta chain). Its antigen is currently unknown. The sample is drawn from a study of cytomegalovirus exposure and HLA in healthy donors. Study-wide results and caveats: Cytomegalovirus status was reportedly diagnosed by the classifier with high sensitivity and specificity. Cytomegalovirus association was assigned to around 150 TCR beta chains. Under in vitro conditions, three CMV-associated chains were confirmed as specific for CMV antigens.

Assay: immunoSEQ multiplex PCR; the TCRdb copy retains only in-frame clones and omits some. The table has about 76,000 clones, roughly 92% seen once. The CDR3 covers 14 residues. This clonotype originated in a woman aged 18-29 years in good health and CMV-seropositive. Material for sequencing was PBMCs. The chain joins TRBV21-1 to TRBJ2-7; whether TRBD2, the table's D call, matches the DNA was not checked. TRBV21-1 is recorded as a pseudogene. DNA for the CDR3: TGTGCCAGCAGCAACCGGACTAGATCCTACGAGCAGTACTTC. Residues: CASSNRTRSYEQYF.